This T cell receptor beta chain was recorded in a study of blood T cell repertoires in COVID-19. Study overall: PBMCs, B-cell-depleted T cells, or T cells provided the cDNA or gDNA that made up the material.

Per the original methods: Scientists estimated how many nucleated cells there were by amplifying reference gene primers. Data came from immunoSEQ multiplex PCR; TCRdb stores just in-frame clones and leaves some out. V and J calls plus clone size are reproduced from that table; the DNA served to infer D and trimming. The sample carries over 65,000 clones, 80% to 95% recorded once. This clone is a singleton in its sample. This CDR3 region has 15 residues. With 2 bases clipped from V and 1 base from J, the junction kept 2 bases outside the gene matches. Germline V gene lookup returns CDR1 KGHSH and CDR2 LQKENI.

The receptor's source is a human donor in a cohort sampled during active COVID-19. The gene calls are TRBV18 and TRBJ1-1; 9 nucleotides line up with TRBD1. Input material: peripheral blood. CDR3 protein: CASSPKTGGNTEAFF. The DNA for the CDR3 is TGTGCCAGCTCACCAAAGACAGGGGGGAACACTGAAGCTTTCTTT.